This is a list of T cell receptor beta chains from one sample in a study of Graves' ophthalmopathy and Graves' hyperthyroidism. MiXCR, applied by TCRdb to the multiplex PCR reads, yields one record per CDR3 protein. The table includes hundreds of thousands of distinct CDR3 sequences, 20% to 25% detected once. Material: peripheral blood. Receptors were obtained from a woman aged 18-29 years with stable Graves' hyperthyroidism. Some clones in this sample may be carry-over from other donors' samples. The CDR3 runs from the conserved cysteine through the conserved F or W. A D gene is named only where the DNA matches it firmly. Only some rows state a clone size, as once, few, many or a class for expanded clones.

v_call,d_call,clone_size,j_call,cdr3_aa,cdr3_nt
TRBV11-1,TRBD2,-,TRBJ2-5,CASSPSGGVQTQYF,TGTGCCAGCAGCCCTAGCGGGGGGGTTCAGACCCAGTACTTC
TRBV4-1,TRBD1,-,TRBJ2-2,CASSQPGQGGAGELFF,TGCGCCAGCAGCCAACCCGGACAGGGCGGAGCCGGGGAGCTGTTTTTT
TRBV3-1,-,few,TRBJ1-2,CASSRRAEAGYTF,TGTGCCAGCAGCCGAAGGGCAGAAGCTGGCTACACCTTC
TRBV11-2,-,-,TRBJ2-7,CASSQIRRIYEQYF,TGTGCCAGCAGCCAGATCAGGCGAATCTACGAGCAGTACTTC
TRBV29-1,-,many,TRBJ2-2,CSVRGTANTGELFF,TGCAGCGTGCGGGGGACAGCGAACACCGGGGAGCTGTTTTTT
TRBV4-1,-,many,TRBJ1-2,CASSQEDRRSGYGYTF,TGCGCCAGCAGCCAAGAGGACAGACGTTCGGGGTATGGCTACACCTTC
TRBV12-3/TRBV12-4,TRBD1,many,TRBJ1-1,CASSLGGQGTSTEAFF,TGTGCCAGCAGTTTAGGCGGACAGGGCACGAGTACTGAAGCTTTCTTT
TRBV5-1,-,many,TRBJ1-5,CASSLGGARNQPQHF,TGCGCCAGCAGCTTGGGGGGGGCCCGAAATCAGCCCCAGCATTTT
TRBV24-1,-,few,TRBJ2-2,CATSDRGQSNTGELFF,TGTGCCACCAGTGATCGGGGACAATCAAACACCGGGGAGCTGTTTTTT
TRBV4-2,-,few,TRBJ1-1,CASRPSTTENTEAFF,TGTGCCAGCAGGCCTTCGACGACAGAGAACACTGAAGCTTTCTTT
TRBV15,-,-,TRBJ1-5,CATSRVRKGDQPQHF,TGTGCCACCAGCAGAGTCCGGAAGGGGGATCAGCCCCAGCATTTT
TRBV12-3/TRBV12-4,TRBD1,many,TRBJ1-5,CASSLAGQGAGQPQHF,TGTGCCAGCAGTTTAGCAGGACAGGGGGCCGGTCAGCCCCAGCATTTT
TRBV10-3,-,few,TRBJ1-6,CAMRRETYNSPLHF,TGTGCCATGCGCCGGGAAACCTATAATTCACCCCTCCACTTT
TRBV10-3,TRBD2,many,TRBJ2-6,CAASGGYNSGANVLTF,TGTGCCGCTAGCGGGGGTTACAACTCTGGGGCCAACGTCCTGACTTTC
TRBV6-2/TRBV6-3,-,many,TRBJ2-5,CASTQLGHQETQYF,TGTGCCAGCACCCAACTAGGACACCAAGAGACCCAGTACTTC
TRBV12-3/TRBV12-4,TRBD1,-,TRBJ2-7,CASSSPRDRAAEQYF,TGTGCCAGCAGTTCCCCCCGGGACAGGGCTGCCGAGCAGTACTTC
TRBV19,-,many,TRBJ1-5,CASSISRQSPQHF,TGTGCCAGTAGTATATCCCGACAGTCGCCCCAGCATTTT
TRBV12-3/TRBV12-4,-,few,TRBJ1-5,CASSLTLGQPQHF,TGTGCCAGCAGTTTAACCCTGGGTCAGCCCCAGCATTTT
TRBV30,-,-,TRBJ2-7,CAWRTQRQSYEQYF,TGTGCCTGGAGAACTCAGAGACAGTCCTACGAGCAGTACTTC
TRBV11-3,-,many,TRBJ2-7,CASSSSYPLSYEQYF,TGTGCCAGCAGCTCCTCTTACCCTCTTTCCTACGAGCAGTACTTC
TRBV13,-,many,TRBJ1-1,CASSLARTAAFF,TGTGCCAGCAGCTTAGCGCGGACTGCAGCTTTCTTT
TRBV7-2,-,many,TRBJ2-7,CASSLAQGGNEQYF,TGTGCCAGCAGCTTAGCACAGGGCGGTAACGAGCAGTACTTC
TRBV6-1,-,many,TRBJ1-2,CASKGGSYGYTF,TGTGCCAGCAAGGGCGGATCGTATGGCTACACCTTC
TRBV24-1,-,many,TRBJ1-5,CATSDLGQPQHF,TGTGCCACCAGTGATTTGGGTCAGCCCCAGCATTTT
TRBV6-2/TRBV6-3,TRBD1,few,TRBJ1-1,CASSPTLTGVTEAFF,TGTGCCAGCAGCCCTACTCTCACAGGGGTTACTGAAGCTTTCTTT
TRBV6-5,-,-,TRBJ1-2,CASSSRIEGYGYTF,TGTGCCAGCAGTTCGAGGATAGAGGGCTATGGCTACACCTTC
TRBV12-3/TRBV12-4,-,many,TRBJ2-6,CASHGGHQRLSGANVLTF,TGTGCCAGTCACGGAGGACATCAGAGACTTTCTGGGGCCAACGTCCTGACTTTC
TRBV20-1,-,few,TRBJ1-5,CSGRTDSNQPQHF,TGCAGTGGTAGGACAGATAGCAATCAGCCCCAGCATTTT
TRBV7-8,-,many,TRBJ2-5,CASSPPGGSGYQETQYF,TGTGCCAGCAGCCCCCCCGGAGGGAGCGGCTACCAAGAGACCCAGTACTTC
TRBV28,-,many,TRBJ2-7,CASSQQYLGQYF,TGTGCCAGCAGTCAACAGTACTTAGGGCAGTACTTC
TRBV6-1,-,many,TRBJ2-7,CASSPPRAGAPEQYF,TGTGCCAGCAGCCCGCCCCGGGCCGGGGCGCCCGAGCAGTACTTC
TRBV10-2,-,many,TRBJ1-5,CASSPTSGHSNQPQHF,TGCGCCAGCAGCCCGACGTCAGGCCATAGCAATCAGCCCCAGCATTTT
TRBV5-1,TRBD1,many,TRBJ2-7,CASSRGTALSYEQYF,TGCGCCAGCAGCAGGGGGACAGCCCTCTCCTACGAGCAGTACTTC
TRBV25-1,-,many,TRBJ2-7,CASSGIGFGPDEQYF,TGTGCCAGCAGTGGAATCGGGTTCGGCCCCGACGAGCAGTACTTC
TRBV7-2,-,many,TRBJ2-7,CASAMGGSPYEQYF,TGTGCCAGCGCTATGGGGGGCTCCCCCTACGAGCAGTACTTC
TRBV9,TRBD1,many,TRBJ1-1,CASSVDRDRVNTEAFF,TGTGCCAGCAGCGTAGATCGGGACAGGGTGAACACTGAAGCTTTCTTT
TRBV11-2,-,many,TRBJ2-7,CASSLVVGRVNEQYF,TGTGCCAGCAGCTTAGTAGTTGGCAGGGTGAACGAGCAGTACTTC
TRBV20-1,-,many,TRBJ1-1,CSARTSSQGRTEAFF,TGCAGTGCTAGGACGTCGTCTCAGGGGCGGACTGAAGCTTTCTTT
TRBV20-1,-,many,TRBJ1-6,CSAEPGAGGNSPLHF,TGCAGTGCTGAGCCAGGGGCCGGGGGTAATTCACCCCTCCACTTT
TRBV6-1,-,many,TRBJ2-2,CASRDTGSAGELFF,TGTGCCAGCAGAGACACAGGGTCCGCCGGGGAGCTGTTTTTT
TRBV5-5,-,-,TRBJ1-2,CASSLVRPNYGYTF,TGTGCCAGCAGCTTGGTGCGGCCTAACTATGGCTACACCTTC
TRBV13,-,few,TRBJ1-2,CASSPPSLGRPHGYTF,TGTGCCAGCAGCCCCCCGTCTCTCGGGCGCCCGCATGGCTACACCTTC
TRBV6-1,-,-,TRBJ1-5,CASSPAGTTYSNQPQHF,TGTGCCAGCAGCCCCGCCGGGACAACTTATAGCAATCAGCCCCAGCATTTT
TRBV11-2,-,few,TRBJ1-1,CASSRSSWVLHTEAFF,TGTGCCAGCAGCCGCAGTTCGTGGGTATTGCACACTGAAGCTTTCTTT
TRBV6-5,TRBD2,once,TRBJ2-5,CASSYGASGRWQETQYF,TGTGCCAGCAGTTACGGGGCTAGCGGGAGGTGGCAGGAGACCCAGTACTTC
TRBV6-1,-,-,TRBJ1-1,CASGRGRDTEAFF,TGTGCCAGCGGTAGGGGAAGGGACACTGAAGCTTTCTTT
TRBV6-1,-,many,TRBJ2-5,CASSEARRPLQETQYF,TGTGCCAGCAGTGAAGCTCGCAGACCGCTACAAGAGACCCAGTACTTC
TRBV15,-,many,TRBJ2-5,CATSRDPARQETQYF,TGTGCCACCAGCAGAGATCCGGCTAGACAGGAGACCCAGTACTTC
TRBV10-3,-,many,TRBJ1-1,CATCLEVMNTEAFF,TGTGCCACCTGTCTTGAGGTTATGAACACTGAAGCTTTCTTT
TRBV6-1,-,-,TRBJ2-2,CASRPAGGTGELFF,TGTGCCAGCAGACCTGCCGGGGGCACCGGGGAGCTGTTTTTT
TRBV6-2/TRBV6-3,TRBD1,-,TRBJ1-5,CASRSPGTVSLGNQPQHF,TGTGCCAGCAGATCCCCCGGGACAGTATCGTTGGGCAATCAGCCCCAGCATTTT
TRBV10-3,-,many,TRBJ2-7,CAISEYEGYEQYF,TGTGCCATCAGTGAGTACGAAGGCTACGAGCAGTACTTC
TRBV2,-,many,TRBJ2-7,CASGTTIYLEDPYEQYF,TGTGCCAGCGGGACGACAATTTATCTAGAGGACCCCTACGAGCAGTACTTC
TRBV11-1,-,few,TRBJ2-2,CASSPRGRRNTGELFF,TGTGCCAGCAGCCCGCGGGGACGGAGGAACACCGGGGAGCTGTTTTTT
TRBV20-1,-,-,TRBJ1-5,CSAYSGSNQPQHF,TGCAGTGCTTACTCGGGTAGCAATCAGCCCCAGCATTTT
TRBV5-5,-,-,TRBJ1-3,CASSLGEGNTIYF,TGTGCCAGCAGCTTGGGGGAAGGAAACACCATATATTTT
TRBV12-3/TRBV12-4,-,-,TRBJ1-1,CASSPSDRDGTEAFF,TGTGCCAGCAGTCCCTCCGACCGGGACGGCACTGAAGCTTTCTTT
TRBV12-3/TRBV12-4,-,many,TRBJ1-2,CASSSSGQPIYGYTF,TGTGCCAGCAGTTCCTCTGGACAGCCCATATATGGCTACACCTTC